This TCR beta chain is drawn from a study of cytomegalovirus exposure and HLA in healthy donors. Regarding the study as a whole: Some public TCRs appeared in many individuals, while most sequences were rare.

CDR3 length: 15 residues. The trim removed 2 bases at V and 6 bases at J, leaving 9 bases unmatched. Germline CDR1 WNHNN, CDR2 SYGVQD (reference sequence). For this clone: The antigen is unknown.

Assay used: immunoSEQ multiplex PCR; TCRdb lists only in-frame clones, some missing. The data show some 87,000 clones, roughly 96% seen once. Separation from the approximately 710-subject first cohort characterized the roughly 120-subject validation cohort, to which the donors belonged. The chain has TRBV10-1 and TRBJ2-7, with 8 bases identical to TRBD1. The TCR sequence derives from a woman aged 18-35 years in good health and CMV-seronegative. Specimen: PBMCs. CDR3 sequence: CASSEATGAGSEQYF. For the CDR3, the DNA is TGCGCCAGCAGTGAGGCGACAGGGGCAGGATCCGAGCAGTACTTC.